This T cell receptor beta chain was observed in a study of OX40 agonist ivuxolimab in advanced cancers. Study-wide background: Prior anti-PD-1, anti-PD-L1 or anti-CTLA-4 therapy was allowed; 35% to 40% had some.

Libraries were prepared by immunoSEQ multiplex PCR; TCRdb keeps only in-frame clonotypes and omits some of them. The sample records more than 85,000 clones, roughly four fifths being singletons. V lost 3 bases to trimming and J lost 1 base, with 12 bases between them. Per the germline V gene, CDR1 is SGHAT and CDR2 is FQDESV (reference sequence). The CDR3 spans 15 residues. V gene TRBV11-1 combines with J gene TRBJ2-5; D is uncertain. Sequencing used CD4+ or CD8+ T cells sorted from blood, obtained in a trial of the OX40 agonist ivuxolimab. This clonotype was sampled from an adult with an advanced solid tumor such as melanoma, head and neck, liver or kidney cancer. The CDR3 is CASSLRPQGQETQYF. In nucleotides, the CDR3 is TGTGCCAGCAGCTTGCGGCCCCAAGGCCAAGAGACCCAGTACTTC.